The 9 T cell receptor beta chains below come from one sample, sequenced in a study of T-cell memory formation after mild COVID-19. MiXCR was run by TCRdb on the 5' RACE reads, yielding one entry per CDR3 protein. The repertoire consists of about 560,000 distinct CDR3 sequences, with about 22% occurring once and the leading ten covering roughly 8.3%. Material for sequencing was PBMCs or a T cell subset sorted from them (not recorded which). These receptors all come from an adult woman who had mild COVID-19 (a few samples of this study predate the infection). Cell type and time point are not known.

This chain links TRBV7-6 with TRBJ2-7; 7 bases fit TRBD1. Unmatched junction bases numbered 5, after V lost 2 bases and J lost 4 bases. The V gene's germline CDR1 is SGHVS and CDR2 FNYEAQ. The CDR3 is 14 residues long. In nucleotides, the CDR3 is TGTGCCAGCAGCTTATACGACAGGGAATACGAGCAGTACTTC. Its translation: CASSLYDREYEQYF.

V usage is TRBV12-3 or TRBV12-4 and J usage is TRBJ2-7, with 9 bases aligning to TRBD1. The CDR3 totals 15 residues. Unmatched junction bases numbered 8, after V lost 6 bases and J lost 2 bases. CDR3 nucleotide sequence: TGTGCCAGCAGCTCCCGGGACAGGGCGACCTACGAGCAGTACTTC. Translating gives CASSSRDRATYEQYF.

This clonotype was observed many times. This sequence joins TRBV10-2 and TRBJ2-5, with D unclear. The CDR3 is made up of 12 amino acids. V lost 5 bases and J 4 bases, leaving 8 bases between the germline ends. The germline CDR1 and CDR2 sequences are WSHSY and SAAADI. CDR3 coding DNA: TGCGCCAGCAGTTATTCCACAGAGACCCAGTACTTC. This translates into CASSYSTETQYF.

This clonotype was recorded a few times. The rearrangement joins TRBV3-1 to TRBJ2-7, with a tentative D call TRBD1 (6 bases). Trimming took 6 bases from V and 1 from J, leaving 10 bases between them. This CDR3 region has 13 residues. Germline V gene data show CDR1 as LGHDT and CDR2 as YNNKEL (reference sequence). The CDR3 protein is CASRADRSYEQYF. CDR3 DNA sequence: TGTGCCAGCAGGGCAGACAGGTCCTACGAGCAGTACTTC.

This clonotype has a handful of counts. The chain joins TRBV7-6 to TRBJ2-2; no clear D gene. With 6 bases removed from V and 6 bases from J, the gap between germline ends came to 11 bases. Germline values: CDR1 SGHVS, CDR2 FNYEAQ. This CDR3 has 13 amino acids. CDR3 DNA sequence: TGTGCCAGCAGTCCACCCCCCTCCGGGGAGCTGTTTTTT. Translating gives CASSPPPSGELFF.

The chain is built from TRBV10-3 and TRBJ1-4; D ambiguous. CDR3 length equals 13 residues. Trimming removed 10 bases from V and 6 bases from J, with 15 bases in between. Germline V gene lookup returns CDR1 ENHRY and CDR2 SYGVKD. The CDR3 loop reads CATGPRLDEKLFF. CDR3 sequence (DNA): TGTGCCACGGGCCCCAGATTAGATGAAAAACTGTTTTTT.

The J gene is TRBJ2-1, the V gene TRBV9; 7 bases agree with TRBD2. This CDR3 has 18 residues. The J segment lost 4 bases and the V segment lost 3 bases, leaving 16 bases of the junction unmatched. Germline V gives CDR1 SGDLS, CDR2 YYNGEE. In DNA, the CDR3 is TGTGCCAGCAGCGACCCTTCCTCAGCGGGGATGGCGTACAATGAGCAGTTCTTC. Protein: CASSDPSSAGMAYNEQFF.

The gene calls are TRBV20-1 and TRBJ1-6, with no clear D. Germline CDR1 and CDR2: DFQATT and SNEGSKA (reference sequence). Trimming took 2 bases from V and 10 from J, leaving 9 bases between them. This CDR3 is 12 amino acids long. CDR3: CSARSEESPLHF. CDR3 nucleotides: TGCAGTGCTAGATCTGAGGAGTCACCCCTCCACTTT.

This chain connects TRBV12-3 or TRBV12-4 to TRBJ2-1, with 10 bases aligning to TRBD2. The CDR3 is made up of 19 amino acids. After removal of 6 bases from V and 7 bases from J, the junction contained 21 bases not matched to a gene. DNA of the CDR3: TGTGCCAGCAGCCCCGTGTCCCTAGCGGGAGTCCTTAACGAAAATGAGCAGTTCTTC. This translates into CASSPVSLAGVLNENEQFF.